The rows below give T cell receptor beta chains drawn from one sample of a study of blood T cell repertoires in COVID-19. The table came from immunoSEQ multiplex PCR; TCRdb's copy has only in-frame clones and leaves some out. This table has some 69,000 clones, about 82% appearing once. What was sequenced was peripheral blood. The receptors were gathered from a woman between 55 and 75 years old with acute or convalescent COVID-19. Each CDR3 is given with its conserved first and last residue. A D gene is named only where the DNA matches it firmly. Size is stated for part of the rows, as once, few or many counts, or as a class when the clone is expanded.

j_gene: TRBJ1-5
abundance: -
v_gene: TRBV19
d_gene: -
CDR3nt: TGTGCCAGTAGGTCGGACAGTTATAGCAATCAGCCCCAGCATTTT
CDR3aa: CASRSDSYSNQPQHF

j_gene: TRBJ2-7
abundance: -
v_gene: TRBV6-2/TRBV6-3
d_gene: -
CDR3nt: TGTGCCAGCAGTTACTTCGACGAGCAGTACTTC
CDR3aa: CASSYFDEQYF

j_gene: TRBJ1-2
abundance: -
v_gene: TRBV6-6
d_gene: -
CDR3nt: TGTGCCAGCAGTCGATCTCGGGACATGAACCCCTATGGCTACACCTTC
CDR3aa: CASSRSRDMNPYGYTF

j_gene: TRBJ2-1
abundance: few
v_gene: TRBV11-2
d_gene: TRBD2
CDR3nt: TGTGCCAGCAGCCCACGACTAGCCCGACTCCCGAACAATGAGCAGTTCTTC
CDR3aa: CASSPRLARLPNNEQFF

j_gene: TRBJ1-2
abundance: -
v_gene: TRBV5-1
d_gene: TRBD1
CDR3nt: TGCGCCAGCAGCCTACCCAGACAGGGGAGGGACTATGGCTACACCTTC
CDR3aa: CASSLPRQGRDYGYTF

j_gene: TRBJ2-1
abundance: -
v_gene: TRBV7-6
d_gene: TRBD1
CDR3nt: TGTGCCAGCAGCTTAGAGCCGGACAGGGGTTCCTCCTACAATGAGCAGTTCTTC
CDR3aa: CASSLEPDRGSSYNEQFF

j_gene: TRBJ1-2
abundance: -
v_gene: TRBV6-5
d_gene: -
CDR3nt: TGTGCCAGCAGTTCCCAAGGCCGGGGGACTGTCGGTGGCTACACCTTC
CDR3aa: CASSSQGRGTVGGYTF

j_gene: TRBJ2-7
abundance: few
v_gene: TRBV6-5
d_gene: -
CDR3nt: TGTGCCAGCAGCCGGACATATACTACTTCTACGAGACAGTACTTC
CDR3aa: CASSRTYTTSTRQYF

j_gene: TRBJ1-1
abundance: few
v_gene: TRBV18
d_gene: TRBD1
CDR3nt: TGTGCCAGCTCACCACCCACAGGGGGCGCGAGGACTGAAGCTTTCTTT
CDR3aa: CASSPPTGGARTEAFF

j_gene: TRBJ2-1
abundance: -
v_gene: TRBV18
d_gene: -
CDR3nt: TGTGCCAGCTCGGACACAGGGACCGTAGGCAATGAGCAGTTCTTC
CDR3aa: CASSDTGTVGNEQFF

j_gene: TRBJ2-1
abundance: -
v_gene: TRBV19
d_gene: -
CDR3nt: TGTGCCAGTAGTATTTGGGAGCCAAAGAACAATGAGCAGTTCTTC
CDR3aa: CASSIWEPKNNEQFF

j_gene: TRBJ2-1
abundance: once
v_gene: TRBV27
d_gene: -
CDR3nt: TGTGCCAGCACCTACGCCCGGGGAATACATGAGCAGTTCTTC
CDR3aa: CASTYARGIHEQFF

j_gene: TRBJ1-2
abundance: few
v_gene: TRBV21-1
d_gene: -
CDR3nt: TGTGCCAGCAGCAAAGACCGAGCGGAAGACTCTATTCTCCGCATCCTAGGCTACACCTTC
CDR3aa: CASSKDRAEDSILRILGYTF

j_gene: TRBJ1-1
abundance: once
v_gene: TRBV19
d_gene: -
CDR3nt: TGTGCCAGTAGTATACCTTTGTACGGCCTAAGGGGGGGGAACACTGAAGCTTTCTTT
CDR3aa: CASSIPLYGLRGGNTEAFF

j_gene: TRBJ2-3
abundance: -
v_gene: TRBV3-1/TRBV3-2
d_gene: -
CDR3nt: TGTGCCAGCAGCCATAAAGGCGGAAAAGATACGCAGTATTTT
CDR3aa: CASSHKGGKDTQYF

j_gene: TRBJ2-1
abundance: -
v_gene: TRBV5-4
d_gene: TRBD1
CDR3nt: TGTGCCAGCAGCACGAAGGGGGCCAATGAGCAGTTCTTC
CDR3aa: CASSTKGANEQFF